These 18 T cell receptor beta chains share one sample of origin, sequenced in a study of T cells in Graves' hyperthyroidism and ophthalmopathy. TCR beta CDR3 region amplification was performed from RNA transcripts. A set of HTBI primers served as the primers for a first-round RT-PCR of the TCR CDR3. TCRdb re-called the multiplex PCR reads with MiXCR, one entry per CDR3 protein. The table has about 360,000 distinct CDR3 sequences, 13% seen once. Sequencing used blood. These receptors were obtained from a woman younger than 35 with Graves' hyperthyroidism.

V usage is TRBV6-1 and J usage is TRBJ1-2; no firm D call. Trimming stripped 3 bases from V and 3 bases from J, with 8 bases between. Germline values: CDR1 MNHNS, CDR2 SASEGT. The CDR3 consists of 13 residues. The CDR3 is CASSDSVYYGYTF. The CDR3 DNA reads as TGTGCCAGCAGTGACAGCGTTTACTATGGCTACACCTTC.

The V gene is TRBV5-1, the J gene TRBJ1-2, with TRBD1 matching over 7 bases. The germline gives CDR1 SGHRS, CDR2 YFSETQ. The CDR3 length is 15 residues. J lost 4 bases, V lost 4 bases, and 10 bases had no gene match. CDR3 protein: CASSDPGTETYGYTF. CDR3 in DNA: TGCGCCAGCAGCGATCCCGGGACAGAGACCTATGGCTACACCTTC.

This clonotype was observed many times. CDR3 nucleotides: TGTGCCAGCAGCCAGGGGCCCTGGGCCACTGAAGCTTTCTTT. It specifies CASSQGPWATEAFF. The chain carries TRBV7-9 and TRBJ1-1, with D perhaps matching TRBD1 (6 bases). Germline CDR1 SEHNR, CDR2 FQNEAQ (reference sequence). V lost 5 bases and J 4 bases, leaving 14 bases between the germline ends. The CDR3 has 14 amino acids.

This clonotype was found many times. This chain links TRBV4-3 with TRBJ1-1; D is possibly TRBD1 (5 bases). Trimming took off 1 base at V and 5 bases at J, with 17 bases between the two ends. This CDR3 is 16 amino acids long. Germline CDR1 reads LGHNA; CDR2 reads YSLEER. CDR3 amino acids: CASSQAGSGRGTEAFF. DNA of the CDR3: TGCGCCAGCAGCCAAGCCGGATCGGGGCGTGGTACTGAAGCTTTCTTT.

This clonotype was counted many times. This chain connects TRBV27 to TRBJ2-1; TRBD2 might be the D (5 bases). V lost 6 bases and J lost 7, with 19 bases in between. This CDR3 is 15 amino acids long. Germline CDR1 is MNHEY and CDR2 is SMNVEV (reference sequence). For the CDR3, the DNA is TGTGCCAGCAGGCAGGCAGGCGGAGGACGGAATGAGCAGTTCTTC. Amino acid sequence: CASRQAGGGRNEQFF.

This clonotype was detected ten times or more. The rearrangement joins TRBV28 to TRBJ2-7, with D maybe TRBD2 (6 bases). V was pared by 3 bases and J by 4 bases, with 22 bases between. Germline lookup yields CDR1 MDHEN and CDR2 SYDVKM. This CDR3 has 17 amino acids. In DNA form, the CDR3 reads TGTGCCAGCAGTTTTTCGATGGACTCGGGGGTTTCGTACGAGCAGTACTTC. Residues: CASSFSMDSGVSYEQYF.

The sample holds a few counts of this clonotype. This chain's CDR3 is CASSQLGQGHTEAFF. The DNA of the CDR3 is TGTGCCAGCAGCCAATTAGGGCAGGGACACACTGAAGCTTTCTTT. The chain links TRBV14 to TRBJ1-1; weak D call: TRBD1 (5 bases). This CDR3 region has 15 residues. V dropped 2 bases and J dropped 3 bases, with 13 bases sitting between them. CDR1 is SGHDN, CDR2 FVKESK, per germline.

This chain joins TRBV18 and TRBJ1-1; D not certain. This CDR3 has 14 residues. Germline lookup yields CDR1 KGHSH and CDR2 LQKENI. V lost 4 bases and J lost 4, with 13 bases in between. The CDR3 is CASSQNMRFTEAFF. In nucleotides, the CDR3 is TGTGCCAGCTCACAAAATATGAGGTTCACTGAAGCTTTCTTT.

This clonotype was found many times. This rearrangement joins TRBV6-1 to TRBJ1-1, with D hard to call. From germline, CDR1 is MNHNS and CDR2 SASEGT. CDR3 length equals 16 residues. V lost 2 bases to trimming and J lost 0 bases, with 13 bases between them. CDR3 sequence (DNA): TGTGCCAGCAGTGAATTTTCGAGAGACATGAACACTGAAGCTTTCTTT. As protein: CASSEFSRDMNTEAFF.

CDR3 amino acids: CASSFQPSYGYTF. CDR3 nucleotide sequence: TGTGCCAGCAGTTTCCAGCCATCCTATGGCTACACCTTC. The chain combines TRBV12-3 or TRBV12-4 with TRBJ1-2; no clear D gene. The CDR3 length is 13 residues. Trimming pared 3 bases from V and 4 bases from J, leaving 9 bases between.

This clonotype was found many times. This CDR3 reads CASTEGPGNEQFF. CDR3 DNA sequence: TGTGCCAGCACCGAGGGCCCGGGGAATGAGCAGTTCTTC. The chain employs TRBV2 and TRBJ2-1, with D perhaps matching TRBD2 (5 bases). Germline CDR1 is SNHLY and CDR2 is FYNNEI. This CDR3 is built from 13 residues. V gave up 7 bases and J gave up 7 bases, with 14 bases separating them.

This clonotype was counted once. This rearrangement joins TRBV20-1 to TRBJ2-5, with D possibly being TRBD1 (6 bases). CDR3 length: 16 residues. Trimming left V 3 bases short and J 4 bases short, with 21 bases between. The germline gives CDR1 DFQATT, CDR2 SNEGSKA (reference sequence). CDR3 residues: CSASHRVVPRRETQYF. The CDR3 bases are TGCAGTGCTAGTCACAGGGTAGTCCCCCGACGAGAGACCCAGTACTTC.

This clonotype was counted many times. J is TRBJ1-1 and V is TRBV28; D is unclear. There are 15 residues in the CDR3. Trimming removed 8 bases at V and 1 base at J, with 17 bases between. The germline V gene encodes CDR1 MDHEN and CDR2 SYDVKM. The CDR3 sequence is CASCLTGNWNTEAFF. Here the CDR3 DNA reads TGTGCCAGCTGCCTGACGGGGAATTGGAACACTGAAGCTTTCTTT.

This clonotype appeared many times. The V call is TRBV19, the J call TRBJ2-7; D may be TRBD1 or TRBD2 (5 bases each). This CDR3 is built from 15 residues. CDR1 and CDR2 (germline): LNHDA, SQIVND (reference sequence). Trimming left V 3 bases short and J 0 bases short, with 12 bases between. The CDR3, as DNA: TGTGCCAGTAGTATCGGGGACCCACCCTCCTACGAGCAGTACTTC. Translating gives CASSIGDPPSYEQYF.

This clonotype appeared many times. The chain uses TRBV27 and TRBJ2-7; D is tentatively TRBD1 or TRBD2 (5 bases each). With 11 bases removed from V and 5 bases from J, the gap between germline ends came to 19 bases. CDR3 length: 13 amino acids. Germline CDR1 is MNHEY and CDR2 is SMNVEV (reference sequence). CDR3 sequence (DNA): TGTGCCCCTACCTGGGGGAGTTCGGACGAGCAGTACTTC. It codes for CAPTWGSSDEQYF.

This clonotype was found a few times. This sequence joins TRBV19 and TRBJ1-6, with a possible D match to TRBD1 (5 bases). Trimming stripped 7 bases from V and 10 bases from J, with 14 bases between. This CDR3 is 13 amino acids long. The germline CDR1 and CDR2 sequences are LNHDA and SQIVND (reference sequence). The DNA for the CDR3 is TGTGCCAGTAAACCCCAGGGAGAATCACCCCTCCACTTT. This gives the protein CASKPQGESPLHF.

This clonotype came up many times. The rearrangement joins TRBV2 to TRBJ2-6, with no clear D. The CDR3 sequence is 14 residues long. Germline V lookup: CDR1 SNHLY, CDR2 FYNNEI. V lost 8 bases, J lost 0 bases, and 8 bases lay in between. The chain's CDR3 is CASGALSGANVLTF. DNA for the CDR3: TGTGCCAGCGGAGCCCTCTCTGGGGCCAACGTCCTGACTTTC.

The chain couples TRBV6-1 to TRBJ1-4, with D unresolved. The CDR3 loop spans 18 amino acids. The germline CDR1 and CDR2 sequences are MNHNS and SASEGT. V was shortened by 5 bases and J by 4 bases, with 23 bases between the two germline ends. Written as DNA, the CDR3 is TGTGCCAGCAGTTATCACCCCTCTCCGAAGCTGGTTAATGAAAAACTGTTTTTT. It translates to CASSYHPSPKLVNEKLFF.